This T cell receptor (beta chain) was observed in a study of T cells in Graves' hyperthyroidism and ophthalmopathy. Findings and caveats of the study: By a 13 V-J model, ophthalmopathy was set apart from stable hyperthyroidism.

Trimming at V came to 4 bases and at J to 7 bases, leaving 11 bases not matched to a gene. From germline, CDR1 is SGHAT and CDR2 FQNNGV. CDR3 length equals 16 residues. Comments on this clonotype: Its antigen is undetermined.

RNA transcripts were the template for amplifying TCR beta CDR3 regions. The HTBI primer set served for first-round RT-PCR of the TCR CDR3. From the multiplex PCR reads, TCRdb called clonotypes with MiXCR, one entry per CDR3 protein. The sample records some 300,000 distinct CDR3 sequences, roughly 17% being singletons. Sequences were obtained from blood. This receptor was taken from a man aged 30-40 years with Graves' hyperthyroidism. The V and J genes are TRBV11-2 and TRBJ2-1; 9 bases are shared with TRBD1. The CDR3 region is CASSSHRGRRANEQFF. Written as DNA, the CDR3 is TGTGCCAGCAGCTCCCACAGGGGGCGCAGGGCGAATGAGCAGTTCTTC.